This T cell receptor (beta chain) was retrieved from a study of blood T cell repertoires in COVID-19. About the study: The origin of the acute and convalescent COVID-19 samples was the United States, Italy and Spain.

Germline-derived CDR1 and CDR2 are LGHNT and FRNRAP. Trimming took off 2 bases at V and 9 bases at J, with 11 bases between the two ends. The CDR3 runs 13 residues. As handled by the study authors: The authors estimated nucleated cell counts from reference gene primer amplification. Clones were read by immunoSEQ multiplex PCR, and TCRdb kept only the in-frame ones, dropping some. The DNA was the basis for D and trimming; V, J and clone size are from that table. The table records approximately 130,000 clones, around 83% of them present only once. This TCR was sampled from a human donor in a cohort sampled during active COVID-19. Sequenced: peripheral blood. The chain couples TRBV12-5 to TRBJ2-4; D is perhaps TRBD1 (6 bases). The chain's CDR3 is CASGLLAGAIQYF. CDR3 bases: TGTGCTAGTGGTTTGTTGGCAGGGGCCATTCAGTACTTC.